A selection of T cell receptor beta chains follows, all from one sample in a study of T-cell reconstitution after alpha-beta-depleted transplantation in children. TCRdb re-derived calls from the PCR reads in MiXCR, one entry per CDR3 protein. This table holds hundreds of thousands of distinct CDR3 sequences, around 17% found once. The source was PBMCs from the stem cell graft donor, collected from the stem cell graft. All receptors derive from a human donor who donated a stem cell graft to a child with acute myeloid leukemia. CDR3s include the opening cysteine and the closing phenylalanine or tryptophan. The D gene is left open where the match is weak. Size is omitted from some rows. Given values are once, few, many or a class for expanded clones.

cdr3_nt: TGTGCCGCAAGAATCCGGGACAGGGAAGGTGAGCAGTTCTTC; cdr3_aa: CAARIRDREGEQFF; d_call: TRBD1; j_call: TRBJ2-1; v_call: TRBV6-2/TRBV6-3; clone_size: few
cdr3_nt: TGCAGCGTTGGTGGACAGGGGAATTCACCCCTCCACTTT; cdr3_aa: CSVGGQGNSPLHF; d_call: TRBD1; j_call: TRBJ1-6; v_call: TRBV29-1; clone_size: many
cdr3_nt: TGTGCCAGCAGCTTGTTACGACAGGGTGACAATGAGCAGTTCTTC; cdr3_aa: CASSLLRQGDNEQFF; d_call: TRBD1; j_call: TRBJ2-1; v_call: TRBV7-2; clone_size: -
cdr3_nt: TGTGCCACCAGCAGAGAGGACAGGGGGAATGAAAAACTGTTTTTT; cdr3_aa: CATSREDRGNEKLFF; d_call: TRBD1; j_call: TRBJ1-4; v_call: TRBV15; clone_size: once
cdr3_nt: TGTGCCAGCAGCTTTTATCTGGGAGACGAGCAGTACTTC; cdr3_aa: CASSFYLGDEQYF; d_call: -; j_call: TRBJ2-7; v_call: TRBV7-7; clone_size: -
cdr3_nt: TGCAGTGCTAGAGCCGGGGGGCGAGACGAAAAACTGTTTTTT; cdr3_aa: CSARAGGRDEKLFF; d_call: -; j_call: TRBJ1-4; v_call: TRBV20-1; clone_size: -
cdr3_nt: TGCAGTGCTAGTAGGGACAATGGGAGGAGGGATACGCAGTATTTT; cdr3_aa: CSASRDNGRRDTQYF; d_call: -; j_call: TRBJ2-3; v_call: TRBV20-1; clone_size: many
cdr3_nt: TGCGCCAGCAGCTTGATGGCATTTGGCGAGCAGTACTTC; cdr3_aa: CASSLMAFGEQYF; d_call: -; j_call: TRBJ2-7; v_call: TRBV5-1; clone_size: -
cdr3_nt: TGCAGTGCTAGAGATTATAGCGGGGGTGGGAATGAGCAGTTCTTC; cdr3_aa: CSARDYSGGGNEQFF; d_call: TRBD2; j_call: TRBJ2-1; v_call: TRBV20-1; clone_size: many
cdr3_nt: TGCAGTGCCCCGGGCGGGGGGGACTACAATGAGCAGTTCTTC; cdr3_aa: CSAPGGGDYNEQFF; d_call: TRBD2; j_call: TRBJ2-1; v_call: TRBV20-1; clone_size: many
cdr3_nt: TGTGCCAGCAGCCCAGACCTAGAGGCCTACGAGCAGTACTTC; cdr3_aa: CASSPDLEAYEQYF; d_call: -; j_call: TRBJ2-7; v_call: TRBV7-7; clone_size: -
cdr3_nt: TGCGCCAGCGGAAAGACTAGCGGGGGTGAGGATACGCAGTATTTT; cdr3_aa: CASGKTSGGEDTQYF; d_call: TRBD2; j_call: TRBJ2-3; v_call: TRBV5-1; clone_size: -
cdr3_nt: TGTGCCAGCAGCTTGGAAAGACAGCTAACCGGGGAGCTGTTTTTT; cdr3_aa: CASSLERQLTGELFF; d_call: -; j_call: TRBJ2-2; v_call: TRBV5-6; clone_size: many
cdr3_nt: TGTGCCACCAGCAGGACAGGGAGGGGAGTTGGCTACACCTTC; cdr3_aa: CATSRTGRGVGYTF; d_call: TRBD1; j_call: TRBJ1-2; v_call: TRBV15; clone_size: many
cdr3_nt: TGTGCCAGCAGCAGGACTAGCAACAATGAGCAGTTCTTC; cdr3_aa: CASSRTSNNEQFF; d_call: TRBD2; j_call: TRBJ2-1; v_call: TRBV7-2; clone_size: many
cdr3_nt: TGTGCCAGCAGTGCCAGGACAGGGGACACAGATACGCAGTATTTT; cdr3_aa: CASSARTGDTDTQYF; d_call: TRBD1; j_call: TRBJ2-3; v_call: TRBV2; clone_size: -
cdr3_nt: TGCGCCAGCAGCCCAAGGGGACAGGGGATCTATGGCTACACCTTC; cdr3_aa: CASSPRGQGIYGYTF; d_call: TRBD1; j_call: TRBJ1-2; v_call: TRBV5-1; clone_size: many
cdr3_nt: TGTGCCTGGAGTGTGGGTTTCTATGGCTACACCTTC; cdr3_aa: CAWSVGFYGYTF; d_call: -; j_call: TRBJ1-2; v_call: TRBV30; clone_size: -
cdr3_nt: TGTGCCAGCAGTTTATCTAGCGGGGCGGCCCTAGGGTTCTTC; cdr3_aa: CASSLSSGAALGFF; d_call: TRBD2; j_call: TRBJ2-1; v_call: TRBV12-3/TRBV12-4; clone_size: -
cdr3_nt: TGCAGTGCTAGAGTCGCGGGCCGGACCGACACCGGGGAGCTGTTTTTT; cdr3_aa: CSARVAGRTDTGELFF; d_call: -; j_call: TRBJ2-2; v_call: TRBV20-1; clone_size: many
cdr3_nt: TGTGCCAGCAGTTACAGAGGGCAGGGGGCAGGCTATGGCTACACCTTC; cdr3_aa: CASSYRGQGAGYGYTF; d_call: TRBD1; j_call: TRBJ1-2; v_call: TRBV6-5; clone_size: few
cdr3_nt: TGCAGCGTTGAAGATCCGCGAAACACCATATATTTT; cdr3_aa: CSVEDPRNTIYF; d_call: -; j_call: TRBJ1-3; v_call: TRBV29-1; clone_size: few
cdr3_nt: TGTGCCAGCAGCCCCCGAGTCTGGACAACTAGCACAGATACGCAGTATTTT; cdr3_aa: CASSPRVWTTSTDTQYF; d_call: -; j_call: TRBJ2-3; v_call: TRBV7-2; clone_size: few
cdr3_nt: TGTGCCAGCAGCCCGGTAGAGGCAGCCGGGGAGCTGTTTTTT; cdr3_aa: CASSPVEAAGELFF; d_call: -; j_call: TRBJ2-2; v_call: TRBV7-3; clone_size: -
cdr3_nt: TGCGCCAGCCGCGAGGGTAATTCACCCCTCCACTTT; cdr3_aa: CASREGNSPLHF; d_call: -; j_call: TRBJ1-6; v_call: TRBV5-1; clone_size: -
cdr3_nt: TGCGCCAGCAGCCAATCAGAGAATAGCAATCAGCCCCAGCATTTT; cdr3_aa: CASSQSENSNQPQHF; d_call: -; j_call: TRBJ1-5; v_call: TRBV4-3; clone_size: few
cdr3_nt: TGCAGCACTACCTACCCTCGGGGGCGTAGGACTGAAGCTTTCTTT; cdr3_aa: CSTTYPRGRRTEAFF; d_call: -; j_call: TRBJ1-1; v_call: TRBV20-1; clone_size: many
cdr3_nt: TGTGCCAGCAGCCCTAGTGGTGGGACTAGCAGACCAGATACGCAGTATTTT; cdr3_aa: CASSPSGGTSRPDTQYF; d_call: TRBD2; j_call: TRBJ2-3; v_call: TRBV7-2; clone_size: few
cdr3_nt: TGCGCCAGCAGTGAGTCTGGAGGGGCATTTAACTATGGCTACACCTTC; cdr3_aa: CASSESGGAFNYGYTF; d_call: -; j_call: TRBJ1-2; v_call: TRBV10-2; clone_size: -
cdr3_nt: TGTGCCAGCAGCCCAGGGAACACCCAAGAGACCCAGTACTTC; cdr3_aa: CASSPGNTQETQYF; d_call: -; j_call: TRBJ2-5; v_call: TRBV11-2; clone_size: few